The TCR beta chain under discussion was sequenced for a study of tumor-infiltrating lymphocytes in oesophageal squamous cell carcinoma. In its sample, this clonotype was seen many times. Using its own MiXCR run on the PCR reads, TCRdb lists one record per CDR3 protein. Among about 15,000 distinct CDR3 sequences, roughly 50% were seen once, and the ten largest hold 20%. Germline lookup yields CDR1 SGHNT and CDR2 YENEEA. V dropped 3 bases and J dropped 7 bases, with 9 bases sitting between them. The CDR3 length is 12 residues. V gene TRBV11-3 combines with J gene TRBJ2-5; D gene unclear. This TCR came from a male donor with esophageal squamous cell carcinoma. The sequenced material came from esophageal tumor tissue. CDR3 DNA sequence: TGTGCCAGCAGCTTCGACGGCGGGACCCAGTACTTC. This translates into CASSFDGGTQYF.